The rows below give T cell receptor beta chains drawn from one sample of a study of Graves' ophthalmopathy and Graves' hyperthyroidism. TCRdb passed the multiplex PCR reads through MiXCR, listing each CDR3 protein once. The sample lists 650,000 to 900,000 distinct CDR3 sequences, roughly 40% seen once, with less than 55% in the top ten. Sequencing used peripheral blood. Every receptor here comes from an adult man with Graves' ophthalmopathy. Both conserved end residues are part of each CDR3. Expanded clones are given a class, and other clones once, few, many or no size at all.

abundance: NA; v_gene: TRBV9; j_gene: TRBJ2-7; CDR3aa: CASSLDWTGQGEHEQYF
abundance: NA; v_gene: TRBV7-2; j_gene: TRBJ2-5; CDR3aa: CASSTQTGGRETQYF
abundance: NA; v_gene: TRBV20-1; j_gene: TRBJ1-4; CDR3aa: CSASGQDGEKLFF
abundance: NA; v_gene: TRBV7-6; j_gene: TRBJ2-2; CDR3aa: CASSLRAQGAGELFF
abundance: NA; v_gene: TRBV25-1; j_gene: TRBJ2-7; CDR3aa: CAWGNGTGTWEQYF
abundance: once; v_gene: TRBV2; j_gene: TRBJ2-6; CDR3aa: CASNRVLRSGANVLAF
abundance: many; v_gene: TRBV7-9; j_gene: TRBJ1-2; CDR3aa: CASSLGRRGADYGYTF
abundance: NA; v_gene: TRBV20-1; j_gene: TRBJ2-2; CDR3aa: CSATIQGDTGELFF
abundance: many; v_gene: TRBV12-3/TRBV12-4; j_gene: TRBJ1-5; CDR3aa: CASSPDSPNQPQHF
abundance: few; v_gene: TRBV5-8; j_gene: TRBJ2-7; CDR3aa: CASSPGVQGAEQYF
abundance: many; v_gene: TRBV2; j_gene: TRBJ1-3; CDR3aa: CASNLQGINTIYF
abundance: many; v_gene: TRBV7-9; j_gene: TRBJ1-2; CDR3aa: CASSLGTGSGSGYTF
abundance: many; v_gene: TRBV2; j_gene: TRBJ1-6; CDR3aa: CASSDLSSYNSPLHF
abundance: NA; v_gene: TRBV2; j_gene: TRBJ2-5; CDR3aa: CASSPYGSEETQYF
abundance: few; v_gene: TRBV12-3/TRBV12-4; j_gene: TRBJ2-2; CDR3aa: CASSFRPDTGELFF
abundance: NA; v_gene: TRBV14; j_gene: TRBJ1-6; CDR3aa: CASSRGGTGNSPLHF
abundance: many; v_gene: TRBV7-9; j_gene: TRBJ1-1; CDR3aa: CASSEYSTKNTEAFF
abundance: few; v_gene: TRBV20-1; j_gene: TRBJ2-7; CDR3aa: CSARGNRDYSYEQYF
abundance: NA; v_gene: TRBV7-9; j_gene: TRBJ1-1; CDR3aa: CASSRTGDEAFF
abundance: NA; v_gene: TRBV12-3/TRBV12-4; j_gene: TRBJ1-1; CDR3aa: CASRQGELNTEAFF
abundance: many; v_gene: TRBV6-6; j_gene: TRBJ1-3; CDR3aa: CASRQGALDTIYF
abundance: NA; v_gene: TRBV29-1; j_gene: TRBJ2-5; CDR3aa: CRLGTSGIRETQYF